This T cell receptor (beta chain) was found in a study of OX40 agonist ivuxolimab in advanced cancers. CDR3 length: 15 amino acids. Germline V gene data show CDR1 as SGHRS and CDR2 as YFSETQ. The V and J ends lost 1 base and 5 bases, in that order; junction bases with no gene match: 5. Assay used: immunoSEQ multiplex PCR; TCRdb lists only in-frame clones, some missing. The table has more than 50,000 clones, about 85% seen once. This clone was seen a handful of times. This TCR was recovered from an adult with an advanced solid tumor such as melanoma, head and neck, liver or kidney cancer. The chain is built from TRBV5-1 and TRBJ1-4; 7 bases line up with TRBD1. Sequencing was performed on CD4+ or CD8+ T cells sorted from blood, taken in a trial of the OX40 agonist ivuxolimab. CDR3 sequence: CASSLNSGQNEKLFF. The CDR3 DNA reads as TGCGCCAGCAGCTTGAATTCGGGACAGAATGAAAAACTGTTTTTT. Variable domain in full (rest from reference TRBV5-1 and TRBJ1-4): KAGVTQTPRYLIKTRGQQVTLSCSPISGHRSVSWYQQTPGQGLQFLFEYFSETQRNKGNFPGRFSGRQFSNSRSEMNVSTLELGDSALYLCASSLNSGQNEKLFFGSGTQLSVL.